Described below is a single T cell receptor (beta chain) sequence and its context. Its antigen is not identified. This entry belongs to a study of cytomegalovirus exposure and HLA in healthy donors. Looked up from germline, CDR1 is LGHNA and CDR2 is YNFKEQ. The junction had 7 bases not matched to a gene; V was cut back by 2 bases and J by 0 bases. The CDR3 consists of 17 residues. General observations from the study: TCR beta V- and J-gene trimming, according to a later analysis, was linked to a missense DCLRE1C variant. The study labeled 170 or so TCR beta chains cytomegalovirus-associated. The authors considered a cluster of highly shared sequence variants likely to be a sequencing artifact. Per published accounts, TCR beta sequences correctly predicted the HLA-A and HLA-B alleles of most subjects.

The PCR contained 60 Vbeta and 13 Jbeta primers. Clones were read by immunoSEQ multiplex PCR, and TCRdb kept only the in-frame ones, dropping some. The repertoire holds around 120,000 clones, with about 86% as singletons. The chain joins TRBV4-2 to TRBJ2-7; 10 nucleotides line up with TRBD1. Sequenced input: PBMCs. The clonotype was recovered from a woman aged 25 to 45 in good health and CMV-seronegative. The chain's CDR3 is CASSQYAGTGVSYEQYF. The CDR3, as DNA: TGTGCCAGCAGCCAATACGCCGGGACAGGGGTCTCCTACGAGCAGTACTTC.